Presented here are 11 T cell receptor beta chains from one specimen sequenced in a study of tumor-infiltrating lymphocytes in primary liver carcinoma. Without any cell sorting, roughly 18-34 mg of bulk tissue yielded co-extracted RNA and DNA. A primer in the constant region served to generate TCR beta cDNA from roughly 550 ng of total RNA. The TCR beta library was amplified through three nested multiplex PCR rounds in a modified ARM-PCR procedure. TRBV1-TRBV30 forward primers paired with a C-beta reverse primer drove the first two PCR rounds, roughly 10 cycles each. In TCRdb, the multiplex PCR reads were re-called with MiXCR into one record per CDR3 protein. The table includes some 130,000 distinct CDR3 sequences, under 70% detected once. Sequencing was done on a sample of tumor-adjacent normal liver tissue. The receptors shown here come from a woman in her sixties or seventies with primary liver carcinoma and hepatitis B virus infection.

On this clonotype itself: One end of the junction varies from germline; a read error may be responsible. This chain connects TRBV6-5 to TRBJ1-2; tentative D call: TRBD1 (6 bases). Looked up from germline, CDR1 is MNHEY and CDR2 is SVGAGI. This CDR3 has 13 residues. The CDR3: CAGSYGGGDGYTF. Here the CDR3 DNA reads TGTGCCGGCAGTTACGGGGGGGGCGACGGCTACACTTTC.

This clonotype occurred once. No conserved phenylalanine or tryptophan ends this CDR3, so it is likely a read error. This chain connects TRBV5-4 to TRBJ1-1; D is undetermined. CDR1 is SGHNT and CDR2 is YYREEE in the germline V gene (reference sequence). The CDR3 extends over 15 amino acids. CDR3 region: CASSLGPLSNTEAFY. The CDR3 DNA sequence: TGTGCCAGCAGCTTGGGACCATTGTCGAACACAGAAGCTTTCTAT.

This sequence joins TRBV29-1 and TRBJ2-7; D is perhaps TRBD2 (5 bases). This CDR3 is 13 amino acids long. V was cut by 5 bases and J by 6 bases, with 17 bases left in between. CDR1 SQVTM and CDR2 ANQGSEA come from the germline V gene. The CDR3: CSVMVEAGGEQYF. The CDR3 DNA reads TGCAGCGTTATGGTAGAGGCGGGCGGCGAGCAGTACTTC.

J is TRBJ1-2 and V is TRBV7-9, with 9 bases fitting TRBD1. The germline CDR1 and CDR2 sequences are SEHNR and FQNEAQ (reference sequence). After removal of 4 bases from V and 3 bases from J, the junction contained 9 bases not matched to a gene. The CDR3 length is 16 residues. This CDR3 reads CASSSAGTGKDYGYTF. Here the CDR3 DNA reads TGTGCCAGCAGCTCAGCCGGGACAGGGAAAGACTATGGCTACACCTTC.

To note about this clonotype: One junction end does not reproduce the germline sequence, and a read error may be involved. V and J are TRBV29-1 and TRBJ2-5; D perhaps matches TRBD1 (5 bases). This CDR3 has 13 residues. CDR1 and CDR2 (germline): SQVTM, ANQGSEA. The CDR3, as DNA: TGCAGCGTTATGGGGCGGACCCAAGAGACCCTGTACTTC. It yields the protein CSVMGRTQETLYF.

As concerns this clonotype: At one of its ends the junction is not consistent with the germline gene, which may arise from a read error. The chain uses TRBV12-5 and TRBJ1-5, with D uncertain. This CDR3 has 15 residues. Germline values: CDR1 LGHNT, CDR2 FRNRAP. The CDR3 DNA is TGTGCTAATGGTTTGGTATTGGGAGAGGATCAGCCCCAGCATTTT. It specifies CANGLVLGEDQPQHF. Based on the CDR3 plus reference TRBV12-5 and TRBJ1-5, the full variable domain is DARVTQTPRHKVTEMGQEVTMRCQPILGHNTVFWYRQTMMQGLELLAYFRNRAPLDDSGMPKDRFSAEMPDATLATLKIQPSEPRDSAVYFCANGLVLGEDQPQHFGDGTRLSIL.

Turning to this clonotype: One end of the junction fails to match germline, which may point to a read error. The chain has TRBV30 and TRBJ1-4; D call uncertain. Per the germline V gene, CDR1 is GTSNPN and CDR2 is SVGIG (reference sequence). The length of the CDR3 is 15 residues. CDR3 sequence (DNA): TGTGCCTGGGAGGTCGCCGACATACGCAATGAAAAACCGTTTTTT. Translation: CAWEVADIRNEKPFF.

About this clonotype: Germline and junction disagree at one end, which may indicate a read error. CDR3 sequence: CVSSPTVWEPYEQYF. CDR3 sequence (DNA): TGTGTCAGCAGCCCCACGGTGTGGGAGCCTTACGAGCAGTACTTC. The chain has TRBV4-2 and TRBJ2-7; D is possibly TRBD2 (5 bases). Looked up from germline, CDR1 is LGHNA and CDR2 is YNFKEQ. This CDR3 comprises 15 residues.

As to this clonotype: An end of the junction differs from the germline gene, which may be a read error. The chain uses TRBV12-3 or TRBV12-4 and TRBJ2-3; the match to TRBD2 covers 8 bases. This CDR3 contains 15 residues. The CDR3 DNA reads as TGTGCCATCAGTTGGGGGACTAGTGTGGCAGATACGCAGTATTTT. Translating it yields CAISWGTSVADTQYF.

This clonotype was found once. Germline and junction disagree at one end, which may indicate a read error. The chain recombines TRBV11-2 with TRBJ1-1, with TRBD1 matching 8 bases. This CDR3 has 16 residues. Germline V CDR1 and CDR2: SGHAT, FQNNGV. Written as DNA, the CDR3 is TGTACCAGCAGCTCCTTAACAGGGGGTTGGAACACTGAGGCTTTCTTT. This codes for CTSSSLTGGWNTEAFF.

The rearrangement links TRBV4-1 to TRBJ2-1; TRBD2 aligns across 7 bases. CDR3 length: 16 amino acids. The junction had 16 bases not matched to a gene; V was cut back by 3 bases and J by 11 bases. Per germline, CDR1 MGHRA and CDR2 YSYEKL. For the CDR3, the DNA is TGCGCCAGCAGCCATGAGGTCGGGGGAGGGTCGGATAAGCAGTTCTTC. It codes for CASSHEVGGGSDKQFF.